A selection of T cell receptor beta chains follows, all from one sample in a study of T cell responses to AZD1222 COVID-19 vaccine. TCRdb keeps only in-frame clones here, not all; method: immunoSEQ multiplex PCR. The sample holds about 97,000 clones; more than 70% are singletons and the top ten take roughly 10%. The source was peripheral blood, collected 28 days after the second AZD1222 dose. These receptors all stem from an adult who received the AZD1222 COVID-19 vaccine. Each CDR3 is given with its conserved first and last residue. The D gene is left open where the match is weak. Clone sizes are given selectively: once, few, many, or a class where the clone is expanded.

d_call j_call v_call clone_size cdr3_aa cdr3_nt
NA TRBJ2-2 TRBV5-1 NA CASSLRGAATGELFF TGCGCCAGCAGCTTGAGGGGGGCGGCCACCGGGGAGCTGTTTTTT
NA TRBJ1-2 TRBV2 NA CATTLGQGDGYTF TGTGCCACCACCCTCGGGCAGGGCGATGGCTACACCTTC
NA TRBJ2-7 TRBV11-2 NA CASSPGQLGYYEQYF TGTGCCAGCAGCCCTGGACAGTTGGGATACTACGAACAGTACTTC
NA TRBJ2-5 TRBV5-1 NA CASRLDRDATQYF TGCGCCAGCCGCCTAGACAGAGATGCGACCCAGTACTTC
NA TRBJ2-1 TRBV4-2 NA CASSQGESSYNEQFF TGTGCCAGCAGCCAAGGAGAAAGCTCCTACAATGAGCAGTTCTTC
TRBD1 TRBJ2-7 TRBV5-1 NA CASSPDRANYEQYF TGCGCCAGCAGCCCCGACAGGGCAAACTACGAGCAGTACTTC
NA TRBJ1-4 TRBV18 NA CASSPSPGATNEKLFF TGTGCCAGCTCACCGTCTCCGGGGGCGACTAATGAAAAACTGTTTTTT
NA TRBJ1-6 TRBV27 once CASSLGGERSPLHF TGTGCCAGCAGTTTAGGGGGGGAACGCTCACCCCTCCACTTT
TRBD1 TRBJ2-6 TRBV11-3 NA CASSAQGAGANVLTF TGTGCCAGCAGCGCACAGGGGGCTGGGGCCAACGTCCTGACTTTC
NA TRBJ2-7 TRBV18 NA CASSPLSASPYEQYF TGTGCCAGCTCACCACTTTCGGCTAGCCCCTACGAGCAGTACTTC
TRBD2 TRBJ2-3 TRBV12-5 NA CASGLVAGGSDTQYF TGTGCTAGTGGTTTGGTCGCGGGGGGCTCAGATACGCAGTATTTT
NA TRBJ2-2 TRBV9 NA CASSVGPHQADTGELFF TGTGCCAGCAGCGTAGGACCCCACCAGGCGGACACCGGGGAGCTGTTTTTT
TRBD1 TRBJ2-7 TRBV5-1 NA CASSLPGTGVVEQYF TGCGCCAGCAGCTTGCCCGGGACAGGGGTGGTCGAGCAGTACTTC
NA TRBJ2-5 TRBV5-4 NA CASSLADRRETQYF TGTGCCAGCAGCTTGGCCGACCGGCGGGAGACCCAGTACTTC
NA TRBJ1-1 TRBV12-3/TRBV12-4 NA CASSFYRATEAFF TGTGCCAGCAGTTTCTACAGGGCCACTGAAGCTTTCTTT
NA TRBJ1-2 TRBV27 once CASSLSGPGTRGRGDYGYTF TGTGCCAGCAGTTTATCCGGCCCGGGAACGAGAGGGAGGGGGGACTATGGCTACACCTTC
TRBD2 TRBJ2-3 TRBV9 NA CARAPLEREPPLLTDTQYF TGTGCCAGGGCCCCCCTTGAGCGGGAGCCACCCCTACTCACAGATACGCAGTATTTT
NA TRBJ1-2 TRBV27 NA CASSGRDPGSGYTF TGTGCCAGCAGTGGCCGGGACCCCGGCAGTGGCTACACCTTC
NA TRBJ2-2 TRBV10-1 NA CASSTGTNTGELFF TGCGCCAGCAGTACGGGCACGAACACCGGGGAGCTGTTTTTT
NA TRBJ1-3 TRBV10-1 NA CASRCPGWSAWDTIYF TGCGCCAGCCGGTGCCCCGGATGGTCCGCGTGGGACACCATATATTTT
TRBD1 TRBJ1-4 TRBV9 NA CASSASGQLALNEKLFF TGTGCCAGCAGCGCCTCGGGACAGCTCGCGCTTAATGAAAAACTGTTTTTT
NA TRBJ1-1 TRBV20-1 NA CSLRAEAFF TGCAGTCTTCGGGCTGAAGCTTTCTTT
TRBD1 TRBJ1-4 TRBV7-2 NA CASSSQGFEKLFF TGTGCCAGCAGCTCACAGGGGTTTGAAAAACTGTTTTTT
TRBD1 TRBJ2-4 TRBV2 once CASSSMDRVKNIQYF TGTGCCAGCAGCTCAATGGACAGGGTAAAAAACATTCAGTACTTC
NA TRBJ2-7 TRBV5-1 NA CASSLSLQSTYEQYF TGCGCCAGCAGCTTGAGTCTCCAGAGTACCTACGAGCAGTACTTC
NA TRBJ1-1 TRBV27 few CASSFQDSVGAFF TGTGCCAGCAGTTTCCAGGACAGCGTCGGCGCTTTCTTT
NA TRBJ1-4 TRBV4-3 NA CASSQDPGILRTNEKLFF TGCGCCAGCAGCCAAGATCCGGGCATCCTGCGGACTAATGAAAAACTGTTTTTT
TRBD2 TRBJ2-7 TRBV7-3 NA CASSLGLAGSYEQYF TGTGCCAGCAGCTTGGGACTAGCGGGCTCCTACGAGCAGTACTTC
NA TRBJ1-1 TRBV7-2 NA CASSLAFGPGEGTEAFF TGTGCCAGCAGCTTAGCGTTTGGACCCGGGGAGGGCACTGAAGCTTTCTTT